What follows is one T cell receptor (beta chain) and its context. This clonotype came up many times. Its cognate antigen has yet to be identified. No clone much larger than this one lies a single base away; base qualities are absent. The record originates from a study of T cells in Graves' hyperthyroidism and ophthalmopathy (dated by TCRdb to the late 2010s). Broadly, across the study: Peripheral blood was sampled at the time of initial diagnosis, prior to any treatment. To identify distinguishing TCR V-J signatures, a discovery cohort of around 98 patients was used, comprising some 43 with Graves' ophthalmopathy and around 60 with stable Graves' hyperthyroidism. An independent validation cohort of 18 to 20 hyperthyroidism patients and some 15 patients who later progressed to ophthalmopathy tested prospective prediction of ophthalmopathy. The 75 to 100 discovery patients were randomly split 7:3 into training and test sets. The study also compared thyroid tissue and blood T-cell repertoires from five or six Graves' hyperthyroidism patients. Once sampling was done, hyperthyroidism patients were given methimazole at a starting dose of 30 mg daily, whereas ophthalmopathy patients were given high-dose intravenous methylprednisolone. According to the paper, TCR Vbeta CDR3 sequencing was carried out on 120 to 150 peripheral blood samples, which came from 40 to 45 ophthalmopathy, some 73 hyperthyroidism and roughly 17 progressor patients. The research as a whole found: No statistical method was used to set the sample size in advance, and investigators knew the group allocation. A model built on a 13 V-J signature distinguished ophthalmopathy from stable hyperthyroidism, reaching about 88% sensitivity and under 84% specificity in cross-validation and 80%/75% in testing. Blood samples also contained most of the expanded thyroid clonotypes (frequency above 0.001), which suggests that blood repertoires may reflect thyroid immune responses. In validation, the model predicted progression to ophthalmopathy with roughly 66% sensitivity and 72% to 85% specificity, a median of around six months before onset.

Hyperthyroidism patients were newly diagnosed, with disease duration under 2 months, and aged 18 to 65 years. The study excluded patients with uncontrolled infections, other autoimmune diseases, pregnancy or lactation. Clinical symptoms, serum thyroxine and TRAb, thyroid ultrasound, and orbital computed tomography formed the basis for the diagnoses. Blood from progressor patients was collected at the time of first diagnosis with hyperthyroidism, before any ophthalmopathy symptoms had appeared. Ficoll-Paque density gradient centrifugation was used to isolate PBMCs from 8.5 to 10 ml of fresh peripheral blood. Patients classed as progressors first received a Graves' hyperthyroidism diagnosis and then went on to develop ophthalmopathy during follow-up. Trizol reagent was used to extract total RNA, and RNA quality was then checked on an Agilent 2100 Bioanalyzer. The CDR3, from cysteine to phenylalanine, totals 15 residues. Only the CDR3 DNA is retained, 45 bases long and in frame from the first base. Trimming at the junction amounts to 3 bases on V and 2 bases on J, and the germline ends lie 17 bases apart. Sequences DFQATT (CDR1) and SNEGSKA (CDR2) are obtained from the germline V gene (reference sequence).

Amplification of TCR beta CDR3 regions was carried out from RNA transcripts. The first round of RT-PCR for the TCR CDR3 was performed with the HTBI primer set and the Qiagen OneStep RT-PCR kit. Libraries were constructed in a second round of multiplex PCR, after which size selection and purification were performed. The libraries were sequenced on an Illumina HiSeq2000 using paired-end 100 bp reads. Processing in the source paper ran as follows. Raw data were processed with SOAPnuke, discarding reads with adapters, uncalled bases, mean Phred below 15, or no exact constant-primer or identifier match. High-quality paired reads were merged using COPE v1.2.5, and each unique nucleotide sequence was defined as a clonotype. MiTCR v1.1 was used to align the clonotypes against IMGT TRBV, TRBD and TRBJ reference segments. Only V-J combinations with frequency above 0.0001, covering 99% to 99.2% of repertoires, were analysed. A TCS score was defined as the ratio between F50 (clonal expansion) and ExV (chaos), using BLOSUM62-based TCRdist between CDR3 peptides within each V-J. Welch's t-statistics and random forest reduced around 510 V-J features to 10 to 15, which were used in a naive Bayes classifier (R e1071). Through fastp at Q25 and MiXCR, TCRdb rebuilt clones from the public reads, retaining in-frame beta chains. Each record represents a unique CDR3 protein, reported with the most common genes and DNA among its rows. It is TCRdb's table, rather than the study itself, that gives the V and J calls and clone size. This sample gives roughly 580,000 distinct CDR3 sequences in total; roughly 14% of them show up just once. Less than 6% of the sample rests with the top ten.

The receptor chain draws on TRBV20-1 and TRBJ2-7; the D gene may be TRBD1 or TRBD2, since each aligns over 5 bases. Sequences were obtained from blood. This clonotype was obtained from a woman aged 25 to 45 with Graves' hyperthyroidism that later progressed to Graves' ophthalmopathy. The CDR3 sequence is CSARTRDGPPYEQYF. At the DNA level, the sequence is TGCAGTGCTAGGACCCGGGACGGGCCCCCCTACGAGCAGTACTTC.